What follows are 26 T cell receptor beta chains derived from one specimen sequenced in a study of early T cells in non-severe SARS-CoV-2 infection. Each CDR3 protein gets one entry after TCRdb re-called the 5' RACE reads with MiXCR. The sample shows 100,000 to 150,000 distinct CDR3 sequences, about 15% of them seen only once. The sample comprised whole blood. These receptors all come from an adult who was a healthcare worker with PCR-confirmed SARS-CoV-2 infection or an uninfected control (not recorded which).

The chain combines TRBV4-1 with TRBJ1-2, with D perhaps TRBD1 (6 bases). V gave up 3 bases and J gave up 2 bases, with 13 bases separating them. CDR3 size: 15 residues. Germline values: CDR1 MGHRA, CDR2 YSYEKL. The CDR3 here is CASSHFTRGNYGYTF. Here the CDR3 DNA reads TGCGCCAGCAGCCATTTTACTAGGGGGAACTATGGCTACACCTTC.

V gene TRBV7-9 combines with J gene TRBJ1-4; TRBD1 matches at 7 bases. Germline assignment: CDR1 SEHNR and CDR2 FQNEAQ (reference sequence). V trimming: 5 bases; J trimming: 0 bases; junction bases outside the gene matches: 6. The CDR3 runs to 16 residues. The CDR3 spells CASSPQGTATNEKLFF. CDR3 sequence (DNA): TGTGCCAGCAGCCCTCAAGGGACAGCAACTAATGAAAAACTGTTTTTT.

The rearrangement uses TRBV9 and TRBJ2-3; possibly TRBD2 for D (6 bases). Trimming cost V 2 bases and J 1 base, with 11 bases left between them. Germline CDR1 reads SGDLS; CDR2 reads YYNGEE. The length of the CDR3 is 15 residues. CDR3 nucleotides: TGTGCCAGCAGCGTGGGGCGGGGACGCACAGATACGCAGTATTTT. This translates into CASSVGRGRTDTQYF.

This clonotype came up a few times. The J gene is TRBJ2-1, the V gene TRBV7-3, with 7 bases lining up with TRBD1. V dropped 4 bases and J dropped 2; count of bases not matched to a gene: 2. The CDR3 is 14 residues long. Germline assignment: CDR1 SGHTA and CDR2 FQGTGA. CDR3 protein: CASSSTGTYNEQFF. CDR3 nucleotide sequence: TGTGCCAGCAGCTCGACAGGGACCTACAATGAGCAGTTCTTC.

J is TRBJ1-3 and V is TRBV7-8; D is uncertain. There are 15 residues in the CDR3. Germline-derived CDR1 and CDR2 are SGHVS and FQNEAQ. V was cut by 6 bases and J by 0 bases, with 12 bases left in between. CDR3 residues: CASSHDGRSGNTIYF. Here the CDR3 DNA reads TGTGCCAGCAGTCACGACGGCCGCTCTGGAAACACCATATATTTT.

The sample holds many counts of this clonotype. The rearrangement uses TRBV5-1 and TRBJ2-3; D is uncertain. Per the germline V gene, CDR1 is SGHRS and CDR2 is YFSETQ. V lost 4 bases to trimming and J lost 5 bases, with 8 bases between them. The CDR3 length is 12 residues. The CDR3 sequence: CASSPGIDTQYF. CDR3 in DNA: TGCGCCAGCAGCCCTGGTATAGATACGCAGTATTTT.

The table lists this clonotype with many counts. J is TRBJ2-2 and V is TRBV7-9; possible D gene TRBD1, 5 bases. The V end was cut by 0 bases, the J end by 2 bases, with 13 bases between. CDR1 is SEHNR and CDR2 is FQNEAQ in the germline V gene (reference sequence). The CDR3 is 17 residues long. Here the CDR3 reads CASSLAASRVNTGELFF. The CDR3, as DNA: TGTGCCAGCAGCTTAGCGGCCAGCAGGGTAAACACCGGGGAGCTGTTTTTT.

The CDR3 sequence is CAIGFGSYGYTF. The CDR3 DNA sequence: TGTGCCATCGGTTTCGGTAGCTATGGCTACACCTTC. This rearrangement joins TRBV10-3 to TRBJ1-2; D remains unclear. V lost 8 bases and J 4 bases, leaving 11 bases between the germline ends. This CDR3 contains 12 residues. The germline V gene has CDR1 ENHRY and CDR2 SYGVKD.

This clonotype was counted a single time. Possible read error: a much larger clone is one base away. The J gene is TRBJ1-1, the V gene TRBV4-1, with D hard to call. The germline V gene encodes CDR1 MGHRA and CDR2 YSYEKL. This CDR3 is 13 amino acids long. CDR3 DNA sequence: TGCACCAGCAGCCAAGCCTCCCAAAGTCGGGCTTTCTTT. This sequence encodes CTSSQASQSRAFF.

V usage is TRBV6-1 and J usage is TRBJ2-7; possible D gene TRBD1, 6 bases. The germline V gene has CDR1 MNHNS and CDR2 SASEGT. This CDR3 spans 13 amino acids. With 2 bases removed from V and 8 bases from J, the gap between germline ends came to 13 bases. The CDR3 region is CASSEPTGSKQYF. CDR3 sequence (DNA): TGTGCCAGCAGTGAACCAACAGGGTCGAAGCAGTACTTC.

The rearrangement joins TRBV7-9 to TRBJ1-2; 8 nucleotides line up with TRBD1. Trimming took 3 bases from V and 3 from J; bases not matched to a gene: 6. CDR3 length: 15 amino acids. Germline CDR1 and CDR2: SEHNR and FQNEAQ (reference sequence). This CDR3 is CASSLGWTGYYGYTF. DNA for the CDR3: TGTGCCAGCAGCTTGGGATGGACAGGGTACTATGGCTACACCTTC. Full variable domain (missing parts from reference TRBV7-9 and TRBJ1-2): DTGVSQNPRHKITKRGQNVTFRCDPISEHNRLYWYRQTLGQGPEFLTYFQNEAQLEKSRLLSDRFSAERPKGSFSTLEIQRTEQGDSAMYLCASSLGWTGYYGYTFGSGTRLTVV.

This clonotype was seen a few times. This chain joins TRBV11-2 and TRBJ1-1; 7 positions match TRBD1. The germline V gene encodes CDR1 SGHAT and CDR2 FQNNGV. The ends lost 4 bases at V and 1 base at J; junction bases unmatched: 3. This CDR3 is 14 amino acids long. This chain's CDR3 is CASSWKGANTEAFF. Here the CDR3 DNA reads TGTGCCAGCAGCTGGAAGGGGGCGAACACTGAAGCTTTCTTT.

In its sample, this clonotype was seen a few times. The CDR3 region is CASSPFGPAGQPQHF. The CDR3 DNA reads TGTGCCAGCAGCCCCTTTGGTCCGGCAGGGCAGCCCCAGCATTTT. The rearrangement joins TRBV12-3 or TRBV12-4 to TRBJ1-5, with D possibly TRBD1 on 5 matching bases. V gave up 6 bases and J gave up 7 bases, with 19 bases separating them. The CDR3 spans 15 residues.

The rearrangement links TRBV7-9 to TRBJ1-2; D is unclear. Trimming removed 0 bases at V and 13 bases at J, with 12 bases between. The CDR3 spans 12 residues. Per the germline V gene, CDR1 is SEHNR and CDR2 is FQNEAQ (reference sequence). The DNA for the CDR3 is TGTGCCAGCAGCTTAGCGATAGGAGCGTCCACCTTC. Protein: CASSLAIGASTF.

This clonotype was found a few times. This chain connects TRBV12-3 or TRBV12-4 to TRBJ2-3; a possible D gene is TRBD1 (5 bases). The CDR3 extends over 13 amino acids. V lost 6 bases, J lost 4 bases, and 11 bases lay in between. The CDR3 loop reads CASRQGWSDTQYF. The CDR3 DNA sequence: TGTGCCAGCAGGCAGGGTTGGTCAGATACGCAGTATTTT.

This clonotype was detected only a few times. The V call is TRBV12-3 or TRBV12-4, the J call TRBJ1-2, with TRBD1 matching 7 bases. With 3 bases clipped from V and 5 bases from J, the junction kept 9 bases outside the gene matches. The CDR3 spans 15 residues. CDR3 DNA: TGTGCCAGCAGTTTGGCCCGACAGGGCGATTATGGCTACACCTTC. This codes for CASSLARQGDYGYTF.

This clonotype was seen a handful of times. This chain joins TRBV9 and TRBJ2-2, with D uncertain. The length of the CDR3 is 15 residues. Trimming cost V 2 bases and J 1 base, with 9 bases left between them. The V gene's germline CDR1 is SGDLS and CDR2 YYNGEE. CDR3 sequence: CASSVPQENTGELFF. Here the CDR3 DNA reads TGTGCCAGCAGCGTGCCCCAGGAGAACACCGGGGAGCTGTTTTTT.

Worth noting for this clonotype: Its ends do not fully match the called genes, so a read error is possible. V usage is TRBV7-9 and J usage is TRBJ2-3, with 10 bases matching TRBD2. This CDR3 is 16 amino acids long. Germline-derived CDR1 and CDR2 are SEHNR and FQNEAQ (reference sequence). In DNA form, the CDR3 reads TGTGCCAACAGCTTACAGTTAGCGGGGGGTCCTGATACGCAGTATTTT. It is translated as CANSLQLAGGPDTQYF. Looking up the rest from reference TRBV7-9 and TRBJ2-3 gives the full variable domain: DTGVSQNPRHKITKRGQNVTFRCDPISEHNRLYWYRQTLGQGPEFLTYFQNEAQLEKSRLLSDRFSAERPKGSFSTLEIQRTEQGDSAMYLCANSLQLAGGPDTQYFGPGTRLTVL.

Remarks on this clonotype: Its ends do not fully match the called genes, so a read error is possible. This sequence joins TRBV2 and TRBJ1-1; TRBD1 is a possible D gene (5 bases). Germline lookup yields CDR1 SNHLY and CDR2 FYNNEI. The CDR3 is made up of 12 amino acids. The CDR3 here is CASYRLSTEVFF. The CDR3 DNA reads TGTGCCAGTTACAGGTTGAGCACTGAAGTTTTCTTT. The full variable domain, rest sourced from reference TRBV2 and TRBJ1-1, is EPEVTQTPSHQVTQMGQEVILRCVPISNHLYFYWYRQILGQKVEFLVSFYNNEISEKSEIFDDQFSVERPDGSNFTLKIRSTKLEDSAMYFCASYRLSTEVFFGQGTRLTVV.

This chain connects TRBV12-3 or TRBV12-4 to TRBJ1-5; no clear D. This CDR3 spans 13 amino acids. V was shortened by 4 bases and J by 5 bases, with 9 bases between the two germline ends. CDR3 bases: TGTGCCAGCAGTTATGGGATAGATCAGCCCCAGCATTTT. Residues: CASSYGIDQPQHF.

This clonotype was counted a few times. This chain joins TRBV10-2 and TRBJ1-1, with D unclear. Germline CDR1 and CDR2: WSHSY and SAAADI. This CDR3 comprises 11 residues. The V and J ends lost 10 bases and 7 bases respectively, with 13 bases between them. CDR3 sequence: CATEDRLEAFF. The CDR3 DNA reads TGCGCCACTGAGGACCGCCTTGAAGCTTTCTTT.

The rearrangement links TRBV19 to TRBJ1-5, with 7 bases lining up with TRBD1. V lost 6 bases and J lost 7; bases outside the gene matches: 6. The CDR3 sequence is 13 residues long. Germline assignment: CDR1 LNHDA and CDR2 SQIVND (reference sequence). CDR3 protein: CASSGDRSQPQHF. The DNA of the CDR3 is TGTGCCAGTAGCGGGGACAGATCCCAGCCCCAGCATTTT.

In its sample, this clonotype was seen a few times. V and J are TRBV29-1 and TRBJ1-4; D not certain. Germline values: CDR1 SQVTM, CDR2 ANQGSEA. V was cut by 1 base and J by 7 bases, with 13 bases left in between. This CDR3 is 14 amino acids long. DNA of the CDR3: TGCAGCGTTGAAGGACCCGGGTTTGGTGAAAAACTGTTTTTT. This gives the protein CSVEGPGFGEKLFF.

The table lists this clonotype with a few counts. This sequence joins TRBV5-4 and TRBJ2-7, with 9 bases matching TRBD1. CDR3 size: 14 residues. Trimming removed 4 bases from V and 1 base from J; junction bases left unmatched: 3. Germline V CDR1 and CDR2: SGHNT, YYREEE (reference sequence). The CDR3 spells CASSIGQGSYEQYF. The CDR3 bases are TGTGCCAGCAGCATAGGACAGGGGTCCTACGAGCAGTACTTC.

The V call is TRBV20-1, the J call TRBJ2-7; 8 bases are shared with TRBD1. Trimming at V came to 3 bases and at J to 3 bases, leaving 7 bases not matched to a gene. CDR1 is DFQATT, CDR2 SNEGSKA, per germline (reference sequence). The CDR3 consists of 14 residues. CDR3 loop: CSASSAQGVYEQYF. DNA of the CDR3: TGCAGTGCTAGTTCGGCACAGGGGGTCTACGAGCAGTACTTC.

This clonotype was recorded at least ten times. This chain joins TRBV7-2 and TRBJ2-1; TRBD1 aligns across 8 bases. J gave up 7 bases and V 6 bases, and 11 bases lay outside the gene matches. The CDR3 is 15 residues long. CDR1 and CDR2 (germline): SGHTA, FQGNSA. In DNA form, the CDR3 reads TGTGCCAGCAGTGTCGACAGGGGCCGCAGGAATGAGCAGTTCTTC. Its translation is CASSVDRGRRNEQFF.